This T cell receptor (beta chain) was sequenced for a study of post-analysis software for immune sequencing data (dated by TCRdb to 2013 to 2016). With regard to the full study: Relapsing-remitting, secondary progressive and progressive-relapsing multiple sclerosis were recorded as disease courses, and subtype annotation was lacking for some patients. The multiple sclerosis patient repertoires were compared with 10 or so previously published healthy control repertoires from donors aged roughly 6 to 25 years. A subset of samples was prepared in parallel using single-end sample barcoding, then pooled and co-amplified after Illumina adapter ligation.

This clonotype was observed a few times. The specificity of this receptor is unknown. Per-nucleotide qualities are absent, and no much larger clonotype sits a single base away. The paper as a whole reports these results and caveats: The control group was slightly older than the multiple sclerosis patient group. Compared with controls, multiple sclerosis patients had significantly lower normalized Chao1 diversity, a finding suggesting substantial peripheral T-cell clonal expansion. When samples were clustered directly using the F measure, samples prepared in the same batch co-clustered strongly, which prompted a batch-effect correction. Several TRBV segments, including TRBV5-6, TRBV5-1 and TRBV20-1, were significantly more frequent in patients than controls.

The CDR3 spans 13 residues, from the cysteine through the phenylalanine. Only CDR3 DNA remains: 39 bases, in frame from the first base. V gives up 3 bases and J gives up 7 bases, and the segment between their germline ends measures 12 bases. To demonstrate the VDJtools post-analysis software, the study profiled TCR beta repertoires from the peripheral blood of 10 to 15 young patients with multiple sclerosis. The multiple sclerosis patients were children and adolescents ranging in age from 6 to 15 years. Libraries were prepared through PCR. Sequencing relied on an Illumina HiSeq 2500. To reduce PCR and sequencing biases, unique molecular identifiers were built into the TCR beta cDNA libraries. Some 500,000 cDNA molecules were obtained for every 1 to 10 million input T cells, so each molecule roughly corresponded to one T cell. Patient libraries were prepared and sequenced with the same protocol used for the earlier healthy control dataset. Samples belonging to the same batch were prepared together, multiplexed and sequenced on a shared HiSeq lane. Processing in the source paper ran as follows. Raw barcoded reads were processed with MIGEC, and single-read molecular identifier groups were discarded before consensus assembly and CDR3 extraction. Clonotype tables were post-analysed with VDJtools, normalizing diversity by down-sampling all datasets to the smallest sample size. To correct batch-related cross-sample contamination, repertoire overlap clustering matched CDR3 amino acid sequences but not nucleotide sequences. TCRdb cleaned the public reads at Q25 with fastp, built clones with MiXCR and kept in-frame beta chains. CDR3 protein sequences are deduplicated, and each keeps its most common genes and DNA. The V and J calls, along with clone size, are taken from TCRdb and not from the paper's own processing. Recorded for this sample are roughly 620,000 distinct CDR3 sequences; roughly 47% of them occurred a single time. The ten largest account for under 2% of the sample.

Material: blood. The chain is encoded by TRBV12-3 or TRBV12-4 joined to TRBJ1-2; no D segment can be confidently identified. The receptor's source is a girl aged 10 to 17 with multiple sclerosis. The DNA sequence is given as TGTGCCAGCAGTTTCAAGACCCCCGGTGGCTACACCTTC. This encodes CASSFKTPGGYTF.